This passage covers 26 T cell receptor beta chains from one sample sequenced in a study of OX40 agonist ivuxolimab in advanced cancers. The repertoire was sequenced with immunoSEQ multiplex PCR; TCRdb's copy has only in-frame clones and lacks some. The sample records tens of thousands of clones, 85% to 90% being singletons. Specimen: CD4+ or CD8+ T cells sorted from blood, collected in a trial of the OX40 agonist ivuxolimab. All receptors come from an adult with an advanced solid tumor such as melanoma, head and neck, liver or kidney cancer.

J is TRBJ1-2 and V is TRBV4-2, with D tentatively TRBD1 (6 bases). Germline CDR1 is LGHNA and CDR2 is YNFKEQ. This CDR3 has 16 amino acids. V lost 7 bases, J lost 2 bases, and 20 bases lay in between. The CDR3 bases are TGTGCCAGCACCAGGGAGGTGGGGGGCTCAAACTATGGCTACACCTTC. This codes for CASTREVGGSNYGYTF.

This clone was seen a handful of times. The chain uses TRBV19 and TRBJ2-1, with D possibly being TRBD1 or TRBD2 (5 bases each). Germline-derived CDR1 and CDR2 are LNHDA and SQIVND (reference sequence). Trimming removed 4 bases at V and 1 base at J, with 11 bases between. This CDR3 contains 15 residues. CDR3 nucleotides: TGTGCCAGTAGTAGGGGCAGGGAGTCCTACAATGAGCAGTTCTTC. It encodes CASSRGRESYNEQFF.

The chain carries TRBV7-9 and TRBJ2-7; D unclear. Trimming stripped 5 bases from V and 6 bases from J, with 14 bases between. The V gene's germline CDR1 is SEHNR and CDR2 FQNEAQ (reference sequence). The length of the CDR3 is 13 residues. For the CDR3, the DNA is TGTGCCAGCAGCCCCGCAGGTAGAGGCGAGCAGTACTTC. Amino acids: CASSPAGRGEQYF.

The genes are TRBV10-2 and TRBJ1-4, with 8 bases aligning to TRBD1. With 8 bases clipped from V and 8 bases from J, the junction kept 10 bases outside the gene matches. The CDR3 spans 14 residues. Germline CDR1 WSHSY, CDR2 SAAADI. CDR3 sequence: CASAARGRREKLFF. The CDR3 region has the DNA TGCGCCAGCGCGGCCAGGGGGCGAAGAGAAAAACTGTTTTTT.

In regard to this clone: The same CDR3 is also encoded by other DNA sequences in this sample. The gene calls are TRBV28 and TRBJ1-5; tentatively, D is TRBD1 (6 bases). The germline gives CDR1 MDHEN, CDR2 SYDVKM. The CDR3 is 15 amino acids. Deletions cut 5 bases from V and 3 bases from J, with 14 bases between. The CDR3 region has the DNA TGTGCCAGCAGTCTGGCGGACAGCACCAATCAGCCCCAGCATTTT. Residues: CASSLADSTNQPQHF.

CDR3 DNA sequence: TGCGCCAGCAGCCGGGGACAGGGGTTGGAAAAACTGTTTTTT. It codes for CASSRGQGLEKLFF. The rearrangement joins TRBV4-1 to TRBJ1-4, with TRBD1 identical over 10 bases. The CDR3 is 14 amino acids. Per the germline V gene, CDR1 is MGHRA and CDR2 is YSYEKL. With V trimmed by 4 bases and J by 8 bases, 4 bases remained unmatched.

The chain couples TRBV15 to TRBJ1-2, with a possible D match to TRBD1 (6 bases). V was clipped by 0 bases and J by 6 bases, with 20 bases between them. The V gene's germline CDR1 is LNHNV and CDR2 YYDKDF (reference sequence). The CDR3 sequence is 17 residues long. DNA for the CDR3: TGTGCCACCAGCAGAGATCGAACAGGGTTGTATATGGATGGCTACACCTTC. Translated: CATSRDRTGLYMDGYTF.

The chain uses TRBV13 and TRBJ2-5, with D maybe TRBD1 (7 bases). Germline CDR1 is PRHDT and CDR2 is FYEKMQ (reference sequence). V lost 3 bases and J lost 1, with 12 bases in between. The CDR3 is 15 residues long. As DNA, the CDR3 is TGTGCCAGCAGCTTCCCCCAGGGGGGCCAAGAGACCCAGTACTTC. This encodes CASSFPQGGQETQYF.

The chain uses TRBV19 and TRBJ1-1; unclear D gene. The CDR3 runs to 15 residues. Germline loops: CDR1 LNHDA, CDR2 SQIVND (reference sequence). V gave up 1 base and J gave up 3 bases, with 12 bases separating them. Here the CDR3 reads CASSIALGPYTEAFF. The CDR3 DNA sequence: TGTGCCAGTAGTATAGCCCTAGGACCATACACTGAAGCTTTCTTT.

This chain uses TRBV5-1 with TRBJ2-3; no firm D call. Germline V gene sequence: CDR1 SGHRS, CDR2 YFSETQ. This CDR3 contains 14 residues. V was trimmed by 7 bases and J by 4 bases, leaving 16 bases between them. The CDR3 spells CASGAFFGADTQYF. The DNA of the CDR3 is TGCGCCAGCGGAGCCTTTTTTGGGGCAGATACGCAGTATTTT.

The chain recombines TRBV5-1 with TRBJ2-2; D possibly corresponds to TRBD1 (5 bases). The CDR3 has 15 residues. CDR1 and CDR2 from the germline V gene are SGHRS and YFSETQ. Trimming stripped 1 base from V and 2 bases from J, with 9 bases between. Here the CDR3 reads CASSLLTVNTGELFF. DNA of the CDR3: TGCGCCAGCAGCTTGTTGACAGTTAACACCGGGGAGCTGTTTTTT.

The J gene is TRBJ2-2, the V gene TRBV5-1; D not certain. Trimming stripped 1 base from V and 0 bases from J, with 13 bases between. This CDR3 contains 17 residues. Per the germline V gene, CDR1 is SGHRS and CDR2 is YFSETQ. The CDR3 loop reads CASSLRAVTSNTGELFF. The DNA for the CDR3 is TGCGCCAGCAGCTTGCGGGCGGTCACATCGAACACCGGGGAGCTGTTTTTT.

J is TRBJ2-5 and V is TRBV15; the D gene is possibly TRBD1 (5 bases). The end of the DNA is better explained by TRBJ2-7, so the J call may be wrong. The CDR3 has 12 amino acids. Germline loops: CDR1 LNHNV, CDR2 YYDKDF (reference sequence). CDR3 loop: CATSAGKYEQYF. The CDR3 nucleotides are TGTGCCACCAGTGCAGGGAAGTACGAGCAGTACTTC.

This CDR3 is CASSQARSGGEETQYF. The CDR3 DNA follows: TGTGCCAGCAGCCAAGCCCGAAGCGGGGGGGAGGAGACCCAGTACTTC. V usage is TRBV4-2 and J usage is TRBJ2-5, with 10 bases aligning to TRBD2. This CDR3 is 16 amino acids long. V gave up 1 base and J gave up 5 bases; unmatched junction bases: 7. Germline values: CDR1 LGHNA, CDR2 YNFKEQ.

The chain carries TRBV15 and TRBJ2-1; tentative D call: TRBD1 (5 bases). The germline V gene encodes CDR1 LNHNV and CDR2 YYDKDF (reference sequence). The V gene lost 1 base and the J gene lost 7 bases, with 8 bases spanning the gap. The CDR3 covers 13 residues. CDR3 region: CATSRAGLNEQFF. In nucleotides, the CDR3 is TGTGCCACCAGCAGAGCAGGGTTGAATGAGCAGTTCTTC.

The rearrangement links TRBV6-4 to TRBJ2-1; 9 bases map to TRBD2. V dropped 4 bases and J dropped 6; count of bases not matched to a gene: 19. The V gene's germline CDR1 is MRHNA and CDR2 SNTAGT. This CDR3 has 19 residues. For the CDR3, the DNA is TGTGCCAGCAGTGCTGGGGGTCCCCGAGCGGGAGGATATTCCAATGAGCAGTTCTTC. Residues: CASSAGGPRAGGYSNEQFF.

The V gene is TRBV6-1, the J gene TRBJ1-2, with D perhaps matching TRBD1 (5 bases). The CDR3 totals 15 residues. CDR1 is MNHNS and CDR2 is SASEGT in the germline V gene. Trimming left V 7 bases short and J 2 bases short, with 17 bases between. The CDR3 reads CASTSRGGSNYGYTF. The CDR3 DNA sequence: TGTGCCAGCACCTCTCGTGGGGGTAGCAACTATGGCTACACCTTC.

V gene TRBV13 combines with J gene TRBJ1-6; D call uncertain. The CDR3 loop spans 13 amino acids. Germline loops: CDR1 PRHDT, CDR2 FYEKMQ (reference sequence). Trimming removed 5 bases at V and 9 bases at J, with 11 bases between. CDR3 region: CASSRLEGSPLHF. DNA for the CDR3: TGTGCCAGCAGCCGACTCGAGGGTTCACCCCTCCACTTT.

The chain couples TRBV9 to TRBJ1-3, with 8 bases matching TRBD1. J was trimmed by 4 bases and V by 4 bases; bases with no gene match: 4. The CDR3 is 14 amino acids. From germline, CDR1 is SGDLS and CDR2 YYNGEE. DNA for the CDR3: TGTGCCAGCAGCTTAACAGGGGGAGGAAACACCATATATTTT. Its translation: CASSLTGGGNTIYF. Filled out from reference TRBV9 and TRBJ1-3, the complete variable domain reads DSGVTQTPKHLITATGQRVTLRCSPRSGDLSVYWYQQSLDQGLQFLIQYYNGEERAKGNILERFSAQQFPDLHSELNLSSLELGDSALYFCASSLTGGGNTIYFGEGSWLTVV.

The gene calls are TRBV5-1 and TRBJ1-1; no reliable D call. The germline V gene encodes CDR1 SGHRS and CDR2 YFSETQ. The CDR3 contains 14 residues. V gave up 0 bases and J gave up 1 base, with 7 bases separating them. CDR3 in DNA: TGCGCCAGCAGCTTGGGTCTAGGGAACACTGAAGCTTTCTTT. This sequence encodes CASSLGLGNTEAFF.

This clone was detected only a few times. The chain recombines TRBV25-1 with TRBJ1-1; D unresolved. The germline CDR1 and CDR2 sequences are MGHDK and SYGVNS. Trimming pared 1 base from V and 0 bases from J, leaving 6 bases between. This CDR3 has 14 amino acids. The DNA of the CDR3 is TGTGCCAGCAGTGAATCCCGGATGAACACTGAAGCTTTCTTT. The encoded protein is CASSESRMNTEAFF.

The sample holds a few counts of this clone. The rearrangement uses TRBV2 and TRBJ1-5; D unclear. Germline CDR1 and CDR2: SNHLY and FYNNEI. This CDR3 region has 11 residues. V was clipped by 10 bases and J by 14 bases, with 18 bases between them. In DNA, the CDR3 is TGTGCCACCCAAGGTCAGAGTATCAAGCATTTT. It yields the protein CATQGQSIKHF.

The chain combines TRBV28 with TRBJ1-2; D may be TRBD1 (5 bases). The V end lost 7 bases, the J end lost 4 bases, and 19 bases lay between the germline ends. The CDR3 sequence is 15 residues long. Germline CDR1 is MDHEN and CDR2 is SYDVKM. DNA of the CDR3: TGTGCCAGCAACTCCCGGGACCATTGGGGCTATGGCTACACCTTC. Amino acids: CASNSRDHWGYGYTF.

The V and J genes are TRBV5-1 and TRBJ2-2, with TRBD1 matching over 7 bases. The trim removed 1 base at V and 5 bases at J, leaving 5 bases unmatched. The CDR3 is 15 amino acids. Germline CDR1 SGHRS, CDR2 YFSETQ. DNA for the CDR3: TGCGCCAGCAGCTTGAGGTCAGGGGGTACCGGGGAGCTGTTTTTT. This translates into CASSLRSGGTGELFF.

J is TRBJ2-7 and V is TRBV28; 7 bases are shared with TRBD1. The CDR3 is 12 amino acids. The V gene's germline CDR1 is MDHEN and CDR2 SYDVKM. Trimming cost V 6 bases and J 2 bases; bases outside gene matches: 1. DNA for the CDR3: TGTGCCAGCAGGAGGGGGCCCTACGAGCAGTACTTC. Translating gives CASRRGPYEQYF.

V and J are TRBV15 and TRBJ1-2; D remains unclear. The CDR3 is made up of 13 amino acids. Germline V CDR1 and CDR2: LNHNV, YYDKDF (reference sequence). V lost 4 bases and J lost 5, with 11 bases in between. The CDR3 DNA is TGTGCCACCAGCATGACGCGAGTTTATGGCTACACCTTC. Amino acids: CATSMTRVYGYTF.